Following are 4 T cell receptor beta chains from one sample sequenced in a study of cytomegalovirus exposure and HLA in healthy donors. The PCR had 60 Vbeta and 13 Jbeta primers. Clones were sequenced by immunoSEQ multiplex PCR, and TCRdb holds only the in-frame ones, with some missing. Of 90,000 to 150,000 clones listed, over 60% are singletons. The sequenced sample was PBMCs. Source of these receptors: a woman younger than 45 in good health and CMV-seropositive.

The V call is TRBV2, the J call TRBJ1-2; D may be TRBD1 (6 bases). This CDR3 has 13 residues. V lost 8 bases and J 6 bases, leaving 16 bases between the germline ends. CDR1 SNHLY and CDR2 FYNNEI come from the germline V gene. The CDR3 DNA reads as TGTGCCAGCTTTATTTTCCAGGGGAATGGCTACACCTTC. Protein sequence: CASFIFQGNGYTF.

The J gene is TRBJ2-7, the V gene TRBV28; 8 bases map to TRBD2. From germline, CDR1 is MDHEN and CDR2 SYDVKM. This CDR3 contains 14 residues. The junction had 7 bases not matched to a gene; V was cut back by 5 bases and J by 4 bases. The CDR3 region has the DNA TGTGCCAGCAGTCGGCGACTAGCGAGGTACGAGCAGTACTTC. Translating gives CASSRRLARYEQYF.

The chain joins TRBV30 to TRBJ1-3; 7 bases map to TRBD1. The CDR3 totals 13 residues. CDR1 is GTSNPN and CDR2 is SVGIG in the germline V gene (reference sequence). CDR3 sequence reads: CAHKVQGTNTIYF. The CDR3 bases are TGTGCTCACAAGGTACAGGGGACAAACACCATATATTTT.

The V and J genes are TRBV28 and TRBJ1-6, with 7 bases fitting TRBD1. Trimming at V came to 5 bases and at J to 5 bases, leaving 15 bases not matched to a gene. The CDR3 loop spans 18 amino acids. The germline CDR1 and CDR2 sequences are MDHEN and SYDVKM. The CDR3 DNA follows: TGTGCCAGCAGTCTCGGGACAGCTGACTTTTCTAATAATTCACCCCTCCACTTT. This codes for CASSLGTADFSNNSPLHF.